This TCR beta chain was identified during a study of T cell repertoires in cytomegalovirus infection. Study-level information: Recently identified HLA-C-restricted CMV epitopes were used, and well-studied HLA-B-restricted CMV epitopes were used as well. Points from the study as a whole: The ex vivo response showed dominance by HLA-C-restricted CMV-specific TCR beta clonotypes.

TCRdb ran MiXCR on the reads and lists one entry per CDR3 protein. The profile covers about 310,000 distinct CDR3 sequences, with about 25% appearing a single time and more than 10% taken by the ten largest. The J segment lost 4 bases and the V segment lost 7 bases, leaving 8 bases of the junction unmatched. Looked up from germline, CDR1 is KGHDR and CDR2 is SFDVKD. CDR3 length: 14 amino acids. This clonotype was seen more than once but under ten times. Antigen unknown. The starting material was cultured PBMCs, obtained from culture after CMV antigen stimulation. V and J are TRBV24-1 and TRBJ2-5; 7 positions match TRBD2. The receptor was isolated from a human donor in good health (CMV status not recorded). Some clones in this sample may be carry-over from other donors' samples. The CDR3 sequence: CATRSREGSETQYF. The CDR3 DNA sequence: TGTGCCACCAGGTCGAGGGAGGGCTCAGAGACCCAGTACTTC.